The 18 T cell receptor beta chains in this list originate from one sample, sequenced in a study of shared clonotypes between healthy human individuals (dated by TCRdb to 2018 to 2021). Receptor amplification or capture employed the immunoSEQ multiplex PCR assay. Imported from immuneACCESS, the table was reduced by TCRdb to in-frame sequences with V and J called. These copies leave out some clones; in studies compared against another copy, an unresolved V gene accounts for under half, and the cause of the remainder is not known. Within this sample are over 2 million clones, with approximately 94% of them counted one time only. Of the sample, approximately 1.2% is held by the ten largest clones. For the CD8 naive samples, CD45RO-negative cells were positively selected for CCR7, yielding a CD45RA+CCR7+ population from which TemRA cells were excluded. Specimen: naive CD8+ T cells sorted from blood. Interpreted using the paper, the cell subset or site label stands for: CD45RA+CCR7+. Receptor source: a man aged 18 to 35 in good health.

In regard to this clone: This specimen includes other DNA sequences encoding the same CDR3. The chain employs TRBV2 and TRBJ1-2; D remains unclear. The CDR3 is made up of 11 amino acids. V was cut by 1 base and J by 5 bases, with 2 bases left in between. Germline CDR1 reads SNHLY; CDR2 reads FYNNEI. CDR3 in DNA: TGTGCCAGCAGTGAAGGATATGGCTACACCTTC. Its translation is CASSEGYGYTF.

The chain has TRBV18 and TRBJ2-2, with TRBD2 matching 12 bases. The CDR3 extends over 16 amino acids. V shed 4 bases and J 4 bases; nucleotides not matched to a gene: 4. The germline gives CDR1 KGHSH, CDR2 LQKENI. The CDR3 here is CASSQTSGSSTGELFF. The CDR3 coding sequence is TGTGCCAGCTCACAGACTAGCGGGAGCAGCACCGGGGAGCTGTTTTTT.

The rearrangement links TRBV5-1 to TRBJ2-2, with 8 bases fitting TRBD2. The germline V gene encodes CDR1 SGHRS and CDR2 YFSETQ. The CDR3 consists of 16 residues. Trimming cost V 0 bases and J 1 base; bases outside gene matches: 2. CDR3 in amino acids: CASSLVAGGNTGELFF. CDR3 nucleotide sequence: TGCGCCAGCAGCTTGGTTGCGGGAGGGAACACCGGGGAGCTGTTTTTT.

The V gene is TRBV4-1, the J gene TRBJ2-1, with 14 positions matching TRBD2. V was pared by 8 bases and J by 0 bases, with 3 bases of the junction left unmatched. The CDR3 contains 16 residues. Germline assignment: CDR1 MGHRA and CDR2 YSYEKL. The CDR3 nucleotides are TGCGCCAGCGGACTAGCGGGGGGTCTCTCCTACAATGAGCAGTTCTTC. Protein sequence: CASGLAGGLSYNEQFF.

This clone was seen more than once but under ten times. This sample also contains other DNA sequences that code for the same CDR3. In DNA, the CDR3 is TGCGCCAGCAGGGTAGCGGGGGTCTCCTACGAGCAGTACTTC. This gives the protein CASRVAGVSYEQYF. The rearrangement joins TRBV10-2 to TRBJ2-7; 9 bases map to TRBD2. In germline, CDR1 is WSHSY, CDR2 SAAADI. The CDR3 totals 14 residues. V was clipped by 6 bases and J by 0 bases; unmatched bases: 3.

V is TRBV14 and J is TRBJ2-7; D remains unclear. The CDR3 extends over 15 amino acids. The germline V and J ends were trimmed by 1 base and 2 bases, with 12 bases remaining between them. Germline-derived CDR1 and CDR2 are SGHDN and FVKESK. This CDR3 is CASSQAVVAAYEQYF. Written as DNA, the CDR3 is TGTGCCAGCAGCCAAGCCGTTGTCGCCGCCTACGAGCAGTACTTC.

This clone was seen a few times. The rearrangement links TRBV7-9 to TRBJ1-5; 12 nucleotides line up with TRBD1. The CDR3 covers 19 residues. Germline lookup yields CDR1 SEHNR and CDR2 FQNEAQ (reference sequence). The junction had 13 bases not matched to a gene; V was cut back by 1 base and J by 6 bases. CDR3 residues: CASSLEYLGDRGQVQPQHF. The CDR3 DNA sequence: TGTGCCAGCAGCTTAGAGTATTTGGGGGACAGGGGGCAAGTTCAGCCCCAGCATTTT.

The chain carries TRBV9 and TRBJ2-1, with 8 bases lining up with TRBD2. Germline trimming cut 0 bases from V and 0 bases from J; bases unmatched to any gene: 5. Germline loops: CDR1 SGDLS, CDR2 YYNGEE. The CDR3 is 17 residues long. CDR3 loop: CASSVGSGTSSYNEQFF. Here the CDR3 DNA reads TGTGCCAGCAGCGTAGGGTCCGGGACTAGCTCCTACAATGAGCAGTTCTTC.

This chain uses TRBV5-1 with TRBJ1-1; no clear D gene. CDR3 length: 13 residues. Trimming pared 0 bases from V and 8 bases from J, leaving 11 bases between. Germline CDR1 SGHRS, CDR2 YFSETQ. The CDR3 protein is CASSLGAGMEAFF. CDR3 in DNA: TGCGCCAGCAGCTTGGGAGCGGGGATGGAAGCTTTCTTT.

The rearrangement joins TRBV5-1 to TRBJ2-7, with TRBD2 matching 12 bases. With V trimmed by 3 bases and J by 0 bases, 7 bases remained unmatched. The CDR3 contains 17 residues. Germline V CDR1 and CDR2: SGHRS, YFSETQ. The CDR3 sequence: CASSSGLAGLNSYEQYF. CDR3 nucleotides: TGCGCCAGCAGCTCCGGACTAGCGGGACTAAACTCCTACGAGCAGTACTTC.

The gene calls are TRBV7-2 and TRBJ2-1; D may be TRBD2 (5 bases). Germline CDR1 reads SGHTA; CDR2 reads FQGNSA. V dropped 2 bases and J dropped 0 bases, with 11 bases sitting between them. The CDR3 consists of 16 residues. The CDR3 nucleotides read TGTGCCAGCAGCTTACTGGGAGACCCCTCCTACAATGAGCAGTTCTTC. Encoded protein: CASSLLGDPSYNEQFF.

The CDR3 nucleotides are TGTGCCAGCAGCCCCCCAGGCGGGGGTCCATCCTACGAGCAGTACTTC. Protein: CASSPPGGGPSYEQYF. The gene calls are TRBV13 and TRBJ2-7, with TRBD2 matching 7 bases. Trimming took 5 bases from V and 1 from J; bases not matched to a gene: 11. The V gene's germline CDR1 is PRHDT and CDR2 FYEKMQ (reference sequence). The CDR3 consists of 16 residues.

The chain employs TRBV27 and TRBJ2-2; 7 bases line up with TRBD1. The CDR3 has 13 amino acids. J lost 4 bases, V lost 6 bases, and 2 bases had no gene match. Germline assignment: CDR1 MNHEY and CDR2 SMNVEV (reference sequence). The CDR3 loop is CASSHRGTGELFF. CDR3 DNA sequence: TGTGCCAGCAGCCACAGGGGCACCGGGGAGCTGTTTTTT.

The V gene is TRBV10-1, the J gene TRBJ2-7; the match to TRBD2 covers 8 bases. The J segment lost 0 bases and the V segment lost 3 bases, leaving 4 bases of the junction unmatched. CDR3 length equals 15 residues. From germline, CDR1 is WNHNN and CDR2 SYGVQD (reference sequence). The CDR3 region has the DNA TGCGCCAGCAGTGATTCGCGGGAGGACTCCTACGAGCAGTACTTC. Translation gives CASSDSREDSYEQYF.

The CDR3 DNA reads TGTGCCAGCAGCTTGCTAACAGGGATAGCTAGTGGCGAGCAGTACTTC. Translating it yields CASSLLTGIASGEQYF. The V gene is TRBV7-6, the J gene TRBJ2-7, with D perhaps matching TRBD1 (6 bases). Germline lookup yields CDR1 SGHVS and CDR2 FNYEAQ. The CDR3 covers 16 residues. V lost 3 bases, J lost 6 bases, and 21 bases lay in between.

The rearrangement uses TRBV7-2 and TRBJ2-5; 7 nucleotides agree with TRBD2. V was pared by 3 bases and J by 0 bases, with 7 bases of the junction left unmatched. The CDR3 has 16 amino acids. In germline, CDR1 is SGHTA, CDR2 FQGNSA. CDR3 sequence: CASSFDSGPYQETQYF. CDR3 in DNA: TGTGCCAGCAGCTTCGATAGCGGGCCGTACCAAGAGACCCAGTACTTC.

This clone was detected a few times. The V gene is TRBV10-2, the J gene TRBJ2-7; tentatively, D is TRBD1 or TRBD2 (6 bases each). Germline CDR1 is WSHSY and CDR2 is SAAADI. This CDR3 spans 13 amino acids. Trimming took 6 bases from V and 1 from J, leaving 10 bases between them. CDR3 region: CASRGGPSYEQYF. The CDR3 region has the DNA TGCGCCAGCAGGGGGGGCCCATCCTACGAGCAGTACTTC.

The genes are TRBV29-1 and TRBJ2-2, with 7 bases that match TRBD1. CDR3 length equals 13 residues. V trimming: 6 bases; J trimming: 2 bases; junction bases outside the gene matches: 3. CDR1 is SQVTM, CDR2 ANQGSEA, per germline. The chain's CDR3 is CSVGQENTGELFF. The CDR3 region has the DNA TGCAGCGTAGGACAGGAAAACACCGGGGAGCTGTTTTTT.